The 10 T cell receptor beta chains below come from one sample, sequenced in a study of beta chain features in type 1 diabetes. Since all of the isolated RNA was reverse transcribed, expressed TCRB transcripts were what got sequenced. Data came from immunoSEQ multiplex PCR; TCRdb stores just in-frame clones and leaves some out. The sample holds under 950,000 clones, 15% to 20% seen once. Sequenced material: naive CD4+ T cells from blood. The receptors were gathered from a woman under 30 in good health.

This clone was picked up a small number of times. The chain uses TRBV7-2 and TRBJ2-7; TRBD2 is a possible D gene (6 bases). Germline assignment: CDR1 SGHTA and CDR2 FQGNSA. The CDR3 totals 15 residues. V lost 4 bases and J lost 6, with 19 bases in between. This CDR3 reads CASSSRVRQGGEQYF. Written as DNA, the CDR3 is TGTGCCAGCAGCTCACGGGTGAGGCAGGGAGGCGAGCAGTACTTC.

This clone was detected a few times. The chain couples TRBV4-1 to TRBJ2-6, with D possibly matching TRBD2 (6 bases). V lost 8 bases, J lost 6 bases, and 17 bases lay in between. CDR1 and CDR2 (germline): MGHRA, YSYEKL. The CDR3 sequence is 15 residues long. The CDR3 region has the DNA TGCGCCAGCGGTTCGGGGGTAGCAAAGGCCAACGTCCTGACTTTC. Its translation: CASGSGVAKANVLTF.

The chain recombines TRBV5-1 with TRBJ2-1, with no clear D. The length of the CDR3 is 11 residues. Trimming stripped 0 bases from V and 9 bases from J, with 4 bases between. Germline values: CDR1 SGHRS, CDR2 YFSETQ. The CDR3 sequence: CASSLVSEQFF. The DNA of the CDR3 is TGCGCCAGCAGCTTGGTTAGTGAGCAGTTCTTC.

This clone was detected a few times. The rearrangement links TRBV7-2 to TRBJ1-1; D may be TRBD1 (5 bases). Germline CDR1 is SGHTA and CDR2 is FQGNSA. CDR3 size: 15 residues. The V end was cut by 1 base, the J end by 4 bases, with 13 bases between. DNA for the CDR3: TGTGCCAGCAGCTTAGTCGGGACTTCTAGCACTGAAGCTTTCTTT. Translated, it gives CASSLVGTSSTEAFF.

J is TRBJ2-2 and V is TRBV2; perhaps TRBD2 as D (6 bases). Deletions cut 3 bases from V and 6 bases from J, with 14 bases between. The CDR3 contains 15 residues. Germline values: CDR1 SNHLY, CDR2 FYNNEI. Here the CDR3 reads CASSELTRTAGELFF. DNA for the CDR3: TGTGCCAGCAGTGAGCTGACTAGAACGGCCGGGGAGCTGTTTTTT.

This clone was seen more than once but under ten times. The sample has other DNA sequences that encode this CDR3 too. The CDR3 coding sequence is TGTGCCAGCAGCTTAGCTTCATACAATGAGCAGTTCTTC. As protein: CASSLASYNEQFF. V usage is TRBV7-2 and J usage is TRBJ2-1; D unclear. CDR1 and CDR2 from the germline V gene are SGHTA and FQGNSA. V gave up 0 bases and J gave up 4 bases, with 4 bases separating them. The CDR3 is made up of 13 amino acids.

CDR3 residues: CASSPSGRGETQYF. As DNA, the CDR3 is TGTGCCAGCAGCCCTAGCGGTCGAGGGGAGACCCAGTACTTC. The chain carries TRBV7-2 and TRBJ2-5; 7 bases align to TRBD2. Germline-derived CDR1 and CDR2 are SGHTA and FQGNSA. The CDR3 extends over 14 amino acids. With V trimmed by 5 bases and J by 5 bases, 8 bases remained unmatched.

The V gene is TRBV7-2, the J gene TRBJ2-5, with 9 bases identical to TRBD1. V was pared by 5 bases and J by 5 bases, with 15 bases of the junction left unmatched. Per the germline V gene, CDR1 is SGHTA and CDR2 is FQGNSA. The CDR3 loop spans 17 amino acids. The CDR3 DNA follows: TGTGCCAGCAGCGTCGTATGGGACAGGGCGTTCTCGGAGACCCAGTACTTC. It translates to CASSVVWDRAFSETQYF.

The chain couples TRBV7-9 to TRBJ2-5; a possible D gene is TRBD2 (6 bases). CDR1 is SEHNR, CDR2 FQNEAQ, per germline (reference sequence). The V gene lost 5 bases and the J gene lost 5 bases, with 24 bases spanning the gap. The CDR3 sequence is 17 residues long. The CDR3 DNA reads TGTGCCAGCAGCCGCCCTGGGGGGAGCGTGGTCGGGGAGACCCAGTACTTC. Translating gives CASSRPGGSVVGETQYF.

This clone was picked up a small number of times. The chain links TRBV7-2 to TRBJ1-4, with D uncertain. The V gene's germline CDR1 is SGHTA and CDR2 FQGNSA. V was trimmed by 1 base and J by 7 bases, leaving 10 bases between them. The CDR3 is 14 amino acids. CDR3 residues: CASSLEVRAEKLFF. Written as DNA, the CDR3 is TGTGCCAGCAGCTTAGAGGTTCGAGCTGAAAAACTGTTTTTT.